This T cell receptor beta chain comes out of a study of shared clonotypes between healthy human individuals. Some clones are missing from TCRdb's copy, which holds only in-frame ones; the method was immunoSEQ multiplex PCR. Found here are around 1,000,000 clones, roughly 77% of them singletons; the top ten hold approximately 0.95%. The donors, healthy adults who were HIV-negative, had experienced no recent acute infections or vaccinations. Researchers partitioned CD4+ cells into CD45RA+ naive and CD45RA-negative memory subsets. Germline V gives CDR1 GTSNPN, CDR2 SVGIG (reference sequence). V was cut by 3 bases and J by 3 bases, with 11 bases left in between. There are 13 residues in the CDR3.

The chain employs TRBV30 and TRBJ1-2; D may be TRBD1 (5 bases). The sample taken for sequencing was memory CD4+ T cells from PBMCs. The subset here: CD45RA-negative fraction. The receptor's source is a man aged 18 to 30 in good health. Some clones in this sample may be carry-over from other donors' samples. This chain's CDR3 is CAWREGTDYGYTF. Here the CDR3 DNA reads TGTGCCTGGAGGGAAGGGACCGACTATGGCTACACCTTC.